The 10 T cell receptor beta chains presented below share a single source sample, sequenced in a study of blood T cell repertoires in COVID-19 (dated by TCRdb to 2018 to 2021). Libraries were built with the immunoSEQ multiplex PCR assay. In TCRdb, the immuneACCESS table is reduced to in-frame sequences with V and J assigned. These tables do not hold every clone; where another copy was compared, an unresolved V gene accounts for under half, and the others remain unexplained. This sample lists about 240,000 clones; 86% were detected once. The ten biggest clones cover 6.2% of the sample. The sample was peripheral blood. The receptors here all came from a man aged 55 to 70 with acute or convalescent COVID-19.

To note about this clone: One junction end does not reproduce the germline sequence, and a read error may be involved. This chain uses TRBV9 with TRBJ1-5; TRBD1 matches 12 bases. The CDR3 runs to 14 residues. Germline CDR1 and CDR2: SGDLS and YYNGEE. The CDR3 DNA is TGTGCCAGCAGCGCCGGGACAGGGGGCAAGCCCCAACATTTT. This codes for CASSAGTGGKPQHF.

This clone has just one count. The V and J genes are TRBV5-6 and TRBJ2-5, with TRBD1 matching over 8 bases. Germline V lookup: CDR1 SGHDT, CDR2 YYEEEE. Unmatched junction bases numbered 10, after V lost 0 bases and J lost 3 bases. The CDR3 runs to 17 residues. CDR3 DNA: TGTGCCAGCAGCTTGGTCTGGGGATTACAGGGGGAAGAGACCCAGTACTTC. Residues: CASSLVWGLQGEETQYF.

V usage is TRBV11-2 and J usage is TRBJ1-3, with no clear D. Per germline, CDR1 SGHAT and CDR2 FQNNGV. This CDR3 is built from 16 residues. Trimming left V 5 bases short and J 0 bases short, with 14 bases between. CDR3 sequence: CASSRAGGSSGNTIYF. The CDR3 nucleotides read TGTGCCAGCAGCCGCGCGGGAGGGTCCTCTGGAAACACCATATATTTT.

This clone occurred a few times. The genes are TRBV18 and TRBJ1-2; D is ambiguous. Germline V gene sequence: CDR1 KGHSH, CDR2 LQKENI. This CDR3 has 16 amino acids. Trimming stripped 3 bases from V and 0 bases from J, with 14 bases between. CDR3 sequence reads: CASSPSVTGANYGYTF. In nucleotides, the CDR3 is TGTGCCAGCTCACCGTCTGTAACGGGAGCTAACTATGGCTACACCTTC.

This rearrangement joins TRBV28 to TRBJ2-5, with D perhaps matching TRBD1 (6 bases). This CDR3 is 15 amino acids long. Germline V CDR1 and CDR2: MDHEN, SYDVKM. V was trimmed by 2 bases and J by 5 bases, leaving 15 bases between them. The CDR3 coding sequence is TGTGCCAGCAGTTTAGGGACCAGGGGTCGGGAGACCCAGTACTTC. The encoded protein is CASSLGTRGRETQYF.

The chain recombines TRBV9 with TRBJ2-3, with D perhaps matching TRBD2 (6 bases). The germline V gene encodes CDR1 SGDLS and CDR2 YYNGEE. CDR3 length: 15 amino acids. V was pared by 0 bases and J by 1 base, with 9 bases between. The CDR3 is CASSVGASGTDTQYF. CDR3 DNA: TGTGCCAGCAGCGTAGGAGCTAGCGGCACAGATACGCAGTATTTT.

The chain couples TRBV4-3 to TRBJ1-6; maybe TRBD1 (5 bases). Looked up from germline, CDR1 is LGHNA and CDR2 is YSLEER. V was pared by 6 bases and J by 7 bases, with 13 bases between. This CDR3 comprises 14 residues. DNA for the CDR3: TGCGCCAGCAGGCAGTTAGGGGCAAATTCACCCCTCCACTTT. This sequence encodes CASRQLGANSPLHF.

The chain carries TRBV19 and TRBJ1-4, with no clear D. The germline V and J ends were trimmed by 5 bases and 4 bases, with 11 bases remaining between them. The CDR3 is 14 residues long. Looked up from germline, CDR1 is LNHDA and CDR2 is SQIVND (reference sequence). CDR3 region: CASSRPQDNEKLFF. The CDR3 DNA sequence: TGTGCCAGTAGTCGGCCCCAGGATAATGAAAAACTGTTTTTT. The full variable domain, with the rest looked up from reference TRBV19 and TRBJ1-4, is DGGITQSPKYLFRKEGQNVTLSCEQNLNHDAMYWYRQDPGQGLRLIYYSQIVNDFQKGDIAEGYSVSREKKESFPLTVTSAQKNPTAFYLCASSRPQDNEKLFFGSGTQLSVL.

This chain joins TRBV24-1 and TRBJ1-6, with TRBD1 identical over 10 bases. This CDR3 is built from 15 residues. The V and J ends lost 7 bases and 10 bases, in that order; junction bases with no gene match: 9. Germline V CDR1 and CDR2: KGHDR, SFDVKD. CDR3 protein: CATRRGQGEKSPLHF. The CDR3 DNA reads as TGTGCCACCAGAAGAGGACAGGGGGAGAAATCACCCCTCCACTTT.

The V gene is TRBV5-8, the J gene TRBJ1-3, with a weak D call TRBD1 (6 bases). The CDR3 sequence is 16 residues long. Trimming shortened V by 7 bases and J by 0 bases, and 17 bases separated the two germline ends. Germline lookup yields CDR1 SGHTS and CDR2 YDEGEE. CDR3 bases: TGTGCCAGCCACCATCGTCAGGGGAGCTCTGGAAACACCATATATTTT. As protein: CASHHRQGSSGNTIYF.